This T cell receptor (beta chain) was observed in a study of shared clonotypes between healthy human individuals. Germline CDR1 reads SGHTS; CDR2 reads YDEGEE. The CDR3 extends over 12 amino acids. V was pared by 0 bases and J by 5 bases, with 5 bases between. To note about this clone: The antigen remains undetermined.

Assay: immunoSEQ multiplex PCR; the TCRdb copy retains only in-frame clones and omits some. The sample consists of 2 million to 2.5 million clones, over 90% of them appearing once. Study-level findings and limits: Collection of samples was limited to blood; tissue repertoires likely differ.

The sequenced sample consisted of naive CD4+ T cells from PBMCs. Subset specified: CD45RA+ positively selected. The chain has TRBV5-8 and TRBJ2-5, with D uncertain. The origin of this receptor is a man younger than 30 in good health. Some clones in this sample may be carry-over from other donors' samples. The DNA of the CDR3 is TGTGCCAGCAGCTTGGGTTCGGAGACCCAGTACTTC. It encodes CASSLGSETQYF. Drawing the rest from reference TRBV5-8 and TRBJ2-5, the complete variable domain is EAGVTQSPTHLIKTRGQQATLRCSPISGHTSVYWYQQALGLGLQFLLWYDEGEERNRGNFPPRFSGRQFPNYSSELNVNALELEDSALYLCASSLGSETQYFGPGTRLLVL.